These 27 T cell receptor beta chains were all obtained from the same sample, sequenced in a study of T cells after yellow fever vaccination. TCRdb processed the 5' RACE reads anew with MiXCR; each CDR3 protein has one entry. The data show roughly 96,000 distinct CDR3 sequences, 8.9% seen once. The sample in question was CD8+ T cells not binding an NS4B(214-222) dextramer, sorted from PBMCs, obtained roughly 14 days after the first yellow fever vaccination. The receptors were sampled from a man aged 18 to 30 who received the YFV17D yellow fever vaccine.

This clonotype has a handful of counts. The genes are TRBV2 and TRBJ2-7; D gene ambiguous. The germline V and J ends were trimmed by 6 bases and 3 bases, with 6 bases remaining between them. CDR1 SNHLY and CDR2 FYNNEI come from the germline V gene. The CDR3 loop spans 11 amino acids. CDR3 loop: CASRGSYEQYV. The DNA for the CDR3 is TGTGCCAGCAGGGGAAGCTACGAGCAGTACGTC.

The chain recombines TRBV3-1 with TRBJ2-3; TRBD2 matches at 9 bases. CDR3 size: 17 residues. Germline V gene data show CDR1 as LGHDT and CDR2 as YNNKEL (reference sequence). The J segment lost 3 bases and the V segment lost 3 bases, leaving 10 bases of the junction unmatched. The CDR3: CASSQDGTSGLTDTQYF. CDR3 coding DNA: TGTGCCAGCAGCCAGGACGGTACTAGCGGGTTGACAGATACGCAGTATTTT.

There are a few counts of this clonotype. The chain couples TRBV11-2 to TRBJ2-7; tentative D call: TRBD1 (6 bases). CDR3 length: 14 amino acids. Per the germline V gene, CDR1 is SGHAT and CDR2 is FQNNGV. Trimming stripped 5 bases from V and 4 bases from J, with 15 bases between. This CDR3 is CASSPRDNVYEQYV. The CDR3 bases are TGTGCCAGCAGCCCTCGGGACAACGTTTACGAGCAGTACGTC.

V is TRBV4-3 and J is TRBJ1-5; D is possibly TRBD1 (5 bases). The V gene's germline CDR1 is LGHNA and CDR2 YSLEER. The CDR3 is 17 residues long. The V gene lost 0 bases and the J gene lost 2 bases, with 14 bases spanning the gap. CDR3 nucleotides: TGCGCCAGCAGCCAAGACCGCTATTTGGGGGGCAATCAGCCCCAGCATTTT. Protein product: CASSQDRYLGGNQPQHF.

This clonotype occurred a few times. The junction and the germline gene differ at one end; a read error may be behind it. The chain is built from TRBV7-9 and TRBJ2-7; D is uncertain. The CDR3 covers 12 residues. Germline CDR1 and CDR2: SEHNR and FQNEAQ (reference sequence). The CDR3 sequence: CASSSPSHEQYF. CDR3 coding DNA: TGTGCCAGCAGCTCCCCCTCCCACGAGCAGTACTTC. The variable domain in full, completed from reference TRBV7-9 and TRBJ2-7, reads DTGVSQNPRHKITKRGQNVTFRCDPISEHNRLYWYRQTLGQGPEFLTYFQNEAQLEKSRLLSDRFSAERPKGSFSTLEIQRTEQGDSAMYLCASSSPSHEQYFGPGTRLTVT.

The V call is TRBV19, the J call TRBJ2-7; TRBD1 agrees at 10 bases. J gave up 3 bases and V 3 bases, and 5 bases lay outside the gene matches. This CDR3 is built from 15 residues. CDR1 is LNHDA and CDR2 is SQIVND in the germline V gene (reference sequence). Here the CDR3 DNA reads TGTGCCAGTAGTATTCGCCGGGACAGGGGCTACGAGCAGTACTTC. Its translation is CASSIRRDRGYEQYF.

In its sample, this clonotype was seen a few times. V is TRBV6-2 or TRBV6-3 and J is TRBJ2-5; D remains unclear. The CDR3 is 18 residues long. Trimming left V 2 bases short and J 2 bases short, with 21 bases between. CDR1 is MNHEY and CDR2 is SVGEGT in the germline V gene. CDR3 DNA sequence: TGTGCCAGCAGTTACAGGACCCGCCTTCGGGTAGGGCAAGAGACCCAGTACTTC. Protein: CASSYRTRLRVGQETQYF.

The table lists this clonotype with a few counts. This rearrangement joins TRBV4-1 to TRBJ2-1; 10 bases are shared with TRBD2. The CDR3 loop spans 16 amino acids. The germline CDR1 and CDR2 sequences are MGHRA and YSYEKL. V shed 0 bases and J 9 bases; nucleotides not matched to a gene: 8. The CDR3 DNA reads as TGCGCCAGCAGCCAAGATCCGAGCGGGGGGGTGGGTGAGCAGTTCTTC. It is translated as CASSQDPSGGVGEQFF.

This clonotype was observed at least ten times. The chain has TRBV6-4 and TRBJ2-1; TRBD1 is a possible D gene (6 bases). Trimming stripped 4 bases from V and 7 bases from J, with 17 bases between. The germline CDR1 and CDR2 sequences are MRHNA and SNTAGT. There are 15 residues in the CDR3. This CDR3 is CASSGRTAALNEQFF. CDR3 sequence (DNA): TGTGCCAGCAGTGGACGGACAGCCGCTCTTAATGAGCAGTTCTTC.

This clonotype appeared many times. The chain's CDR3 is CASSLTGITDQPQHF. The CDR3 bases are TGCGCCAGCAGCTTGACAGGTATAACAGATCAGCCCCAGCATTTT. The chain combines TRBV5-1 with TRBJ1-5, with a possible D match to TRBD1 (5 bases). The CDR3 totals 15 residues. V dropped 1 base and J dropped 5 bases, with 13 bases sitting between them. The germline V gene has CDR1 SGHRS and CDR2 YFSETQ. Drawing the rest from reference TRBV5-1 and TRBJ1-5, the complete variable domain is KAGVTQTPRYLIKTRGQQVTLSCSPISGHRSVSWYQQTPGQGLQFLFEYFSETQRNKGNFPGRFSGRQFSNSRSEMNVSTLELGDSALYLCASSLTGITDQPQHFGDGTRLSIL.

The chain recombines TRBV14 with TRBJ2-5; 11 nucleotides match TRBD2. The germline V gene encodes CDR1 SGHDN and CDR2 FVKESK. V trimming: 1 base; J trimming: 5 bases; junction bases outside the gene matches: 3. The CDR3 is 15 residues long. CDR3 sequence: CASSQGLAGTETQYF. The CDR3, as DNA: TGTGCCAGCAGCCAAGGACTAGCGGGGACGGAGACCCAGTACTTC. Based on the CDR3 plus reference TRBV14 and TRBJ2-5, the full variable domain is EAGVTQFPSHSVIEKGQTVTLRCDPISGHDNLYWYRRVMGKEIKFLLHFVKESKQDESGMPNNRFLAERTGGTYSTLKVQPAELEDSGVYFCASSQGLAGTETQYFGPGTRLLVL.

This clonotype came up many times. V gene TRBV3-1 combines with J gene TRBJ1-1; D is unresolved. The CDR3 extends over 14 amino acids. The germline gives CDR1 LGHDT, CDR2 YNNKEL (reference sequence). Trimming pared 0 bases from V and 7 bases from J, leaving 12 bases between. For the CDR3, the DNA is TGTGCCAGCAGCCAAGATCCCCCAGGCATTGAAGCTTTCTTT. Amino acids: CASSQDPPGIEAFF.

The chain couples TRBV4-1 to TRBJ2-7; D perhaps matches TRBD2 (5 bases). The CDR3 is 13 amino acids. The germline V gene has CDR1 MGHRA and CDR2 YSYEKL. V gave up 0 bases and J gave up 4 bases, with 7 bases separating them. CDR3 nucleotides: TGCGCCAGCAGCCAAGAGGCGGGTTACGAGCAGTACGTC. Translated, it gives CASSQEAGYEQYV.

This clonotype was detected a few times. V usage is TRBV4-1 and J usage is TRBJ2-4; 9 bases agree with TRBD1. There are 17 residues in the CDR3. V shed 1 base and J 9 bases; nucleotides not matched to a gene: 13. CDR1 is MGHRA, CDR2 YSYEKL, per germline. CDR3 nucleotides: TGCGCCAGCAGCCAAGGGAAGGGGGGGACAGGGACTTTCATTCAGTACTTC. Translation: CASSQGKGGTGTFIQYF.

The V call is TRBV7-2, the J call TRBJ2-5, with 7 positions matching TRBD1. CDR1 SGHTA and CDR2 FQGNSA come from the germline V gene. CDR3 length: 17 residues. V was pared by 6 bases and J by 1 base, with 14 bases of the junction left unmatched. CDR3 amino acids: CASSPRGLQGTQETQYF. The CDR3 coding sequence is TGTGCCAGCAGTCCAAGGGGCCTACAGGGGACCCAAGAGACCCAGTACTTC.

This clonotype has only a few counts. J is TRBJ2-2 and V is TRBV16; 7 nucleotides agree with TRBD1. The CDR3 is 15 amino acids. CDR1 is KGHSY and CDR2 is FQNENV in the germline V gene. Germline trimming cut 0 bases from V and 3 bases from J; bases unmatched to any gene: 1. The CDR3 region is CASSQSGTDTGELFF. DNA for the CDR3: TGTGCCAGCAGCCAATCCGGGACAGACACCGGGGAGCTGTTTTTT.

The chain links TRBV7-8 to TRBJ1-5; no clear D gene. Between the trimmed V and J ends, which lost 1 base and 4 bases, there was a span of 11 bases. The CDR3 has 15 amino acids. Germline-derived CDR1 and CDR2 are SGHVS and FQNEAQ. Here the CDR3 reads CASSLVDGPNQPQHF. DNA of the CDR3: TGTGCCAGCAGCTTAGTCGACGGACCGAATCAGCCCCAGCATTTT. Combining the CDR3 with reference TRBV7-8 and TRBJ1-5 gives the whole variable domain GAGVSQSPRYKVAKRGQDVALRCDPISGHVSLFWYQQALGQGPEFLTYFQNEAQLDKSGLPSDRFFAERPEGSVSTLKIQRTQQEDSAVYLCASSLVDGPNQPQHFGDGTRLSIL.

This clonotype was counted only a few times. V gene TRBV30 combines with J gene TRBJ1-1; D uncertain. V was pared by 2 bases and J by 0 bases, with 10 bases between. Per the germline V gene, CDR1 is GTSNPN and CDR2 is SVGIG (reference sequence). CDR3 length: 14 residues. The CDR3 DNA is TGTGCCTGGAGTCGAGGAACGGTGAACACTGAAGCTTTCTTT. It yields the protein CAWSRGTVNTEAFF.

This CDR3 reads CASSLSSIYSNQPQHF. The CDR3 coding sequence is TGTGCCAGCAGTTTATCATCCATATATAGCAATCAGCCCCAGCATTTT. This chain uses TRBV27 with TRBJ1-5; no clear D gene. The germline V gene has CDR1 MNHEY and CDR2 SMNVEV (reference sequence). This CDR3 region has 16 residues. V dropped 0 bases and J dropped 0 bases, with 9 bases sitting between them.

This sequence joins TRBV13 and TRBJ2-1, with 12 bases lining up with TRBD1. The CDR3 extends over 18 amino acids. Trimming cost V 0 bases and J 3 bases; bases outside gene matches: 6. Germline V gene data show CDR1 as PRHDT and CDR2 as FYEKMQ (reference sequence). In nucleotides, the CDR3 is TGTGCCAGCAGCTTAGGGGCCGGGACAGGGGGCGTCTACAATGAGCAGTTCTTC. Amino acid sequence: CASSLGAGTGGVYNEQFF.

In its sample, this clonotype was seen many times. The V and J genes are TRBV12-3 or TRBV12-4 and TRBJ2-5; TRBD2 matches at 11 bases. J gave up 2 bases and V 6 bases, and 2 bases lay outside the gene matches. This CDR3 is 14 amino acids long. The CDR3 is CASRLAGEQETQYF. CDR3 DNA: TGTGCCAGCAGACTAGCGGGGGAACAAGAGACCCAGTACTTC.

V is TRBV29-1 and J is TRBJ1-1; D might be TRBD1 (5 bases). Germline V CDR1 and CDR2: SQVTM, ANQGSEA. Trimming shortened V by 1 base and J by 0 bases, and 18 bases separated the two germline ends. The CDR3 length is 17 residues. The CDR3 DNA follows: TGCAGCGTTGAAGGGGGGAGGAACAGGACTATGAACACTGAAGCTTTCTTT. Protein product: CSVEGGRNRTMNTEAFF.

This clonotype was observed a single time. The chain joins TRBV28 to TRBJ1-4; 9 nucleotides align to TRBD1. This CDR3 contains 19 residues. CDR1 and CDR2 (germline): MDHEN, SYDVKM. Trimming removed 6 bases from V and 0 bases from J; junction bases left unmatched: 14. The CDR3 sequence: CASRNGQGPTSATNEKLFF. The CDR3 DNA reads TGTGCCAGCAGGAACGGACAGGGGCCGACCTCAGCAACTAATGAAAAACTGTTTTTT.

The V and J genes are TRBV5-1 and TRBJ2-7; the D gene is possibly TRBD1 (5 bases). Germline loops: CDR1 SGHRS, CDR2 YFSETQ. The V end lost 4 bases, the J end lost 0 bases, and 20 bases lay between the germline ends. The CDR3 runs 17 residues. The CDR3 sequence is CASSIRPRETFSYEQYV. CDR3 nucleotides: TGCGCCAGCAGCATAAGACCCAGGGAAACTTTCTCCTACGAGCAGTACGTC.

The chain employs TRBV7-8 and TRBJ1-1; 7 bases are shared with TRBD1. Germline V gene lookup returns CDR1 SGHVS and CDR2 FQNEAQ. V trimming: 2 bases; J trimming: 5 bases; junction bases outside the gene matches: 8. The CDR3 length is 15 residues. The CDR3 nucleotides read TGTGCCAGCAGCTTACCACAGGGGAAGAAGACTGAAGCTTTCTTT. It is translated as CASSLPQGKKTEAFF.

The rearrangement joins TRBV6-5 to TRBJ2-7; no firm D call. The CDR3 sequence is 13 residues long. The germline V gene encodes CDR1 MNHEY and CDR2 SVGAGI. V dropped 6 bases and J dropped 0 bases, with 9 bases sitting between them. CDR3 amino acids: CASRGLGSYEQYV. The CDR3 DNA reads as TGTGCCAGCAGGGGCTTGGGCTCCTACGAGCAGTACGTC.

V gene TRBV27 combines with J gene TRBJ1-2; 9 nucleotides line up with TRBD1. The length of the CDR3 is 14 residues. The V segment lost 4 bases and the J segment 4 bases; nucleotides outside the gene matches: 4. Germline-derived CDR1 and CDR2 are MNHEY and SMNVEV (reference sequence). This chain's CDR3 is CASSSRTGVYGYTF. The CDR3 DNA sequence: TGTGCCAGCAGTTCTCGGACAGGGGTCTATGGCTACACCTTC.